A single sample is the source of the 18 T cell receptor beta chains below, sequenced in a study of blood T cell repertoires in COVID-19. Data came from immunoSEQ multiplex PCR; TCRdb stores just in-frame clones and leaves some out. This table holds about 190,000 clones, approximately 90% found once. The sample taken for sequencing was peripheral blood. These receptor sequences come from a young man with acute or convalescent COVID-19.

A few counts support this clone. This rearrangement joins TRBV24-1 to TRBJ1-5; 10 bases fit TRBD1. Germline V gene lookup returns CDR1 KGHDR and CDR2 SFDVKD. Trimming removed 5 bases from V and 3 bases from J; junction bases left unmatched: 3. The CDR3 has 15 amino acids. CDR3 sequence reads: CATSGGTGDNQPQHF. The DNA of the CDR3 is TGTGCCACCAGTGGGGGGACAGGGGACAATCAGCCCCAGCATTTT.

This chain links TRBV28 with TRBJ1-3; tentatively, D is TRBD1 (5 bases). This CDR3 is built from 15 residues. Germline-derived CDR1 and CDR2 are MDHEN and SYDVKM. The V end lost 5 bases, the J end lost 0 bases, and 11 bases lay between the germline ends. In DNA, the CDR3 is TGTGCCAGCAGTCCTGGGGGGGTCTCTGGAAACACCATATATTTT. Amino acids: CASSPGGVSGNTIYF.

The V call is TRBV7-3, the J call TRBJ2-5; TRBD1 might be the D (5 bases). V lost 2 bases and J lost 4, with 11 bases in between. The germline V gene has CDR1 SGHTA and CDR2 FQGTGA. CDR3 size: 14 residues. Written as DNA, the CDR3 is TGTGCCAGCAGCTTATATGCAGGGCTAGAGACCCAGTACTTC. Its protein product is CASSLYAGLETQYF.

The CDR3 sequence: CASSRDRGVYGYTF. In nucleotides, the CDR3 is TGTGCCAGCAGCCGGGACAGAGGGGTCTATGGCTACACCTTC. The chain carries TRBV28 and TRBJ1-2, with 7 positions matching TRBD1. V lost 6 bases to trimming and J lost 4 bases; unmatched junction nucleotides: 8. This CDR3 contains 14 residues. Germline CDR1 is MDHEN and CDR2 is SYDVKM.

The rearrangement links TRBV7-9 to TRBJ1-5; D is uncertain. CDR1 is SEHNR and CDR2 is FQNEAQ in the germline V gene (reference sequence). The CDR3 is 13 amino acids. V was cut by 0 bases and J by 3 bases, with 3 bases left in between. CDR3 in amino acids: CASSLANNQPQHF. DNA for the CDR3: TGTGCCAGCAGCTTAGCCAACAATCAGCCCCAGCATTTT.

CDR3 protein: CAWSKRGATIYEQYF. The CDR3 DNA sequence: TGTGCCTGGAGCAAGCGGGGGGCGACCATCTACGAGCAGTACTTC. V is TRBV30 and J is TRBJ2-7; 9 positions agree with TRBD2. Germline V CDR1 and CDR2: GTSNPN, SVGIG (reference sequence). V lost 3 bases and J lost 3; bases outside the gene matches: 9. There are 15 residues in the CDR3.

The rearrangement uses TRBV7-3 and TRBJ2-2; tentative D call: TRBD1 (6 bases). The CDR3 runs 13 residues. CDR1 and CDR2 from the germline V gene are SGHTA and FQGTGA. V gave up 4 bases and J gave up 8 bases, with 11 bases separating them. CDR3 nucleotides: TGTGCCAGCAGCTCAGGACAGTTAGGGGAGCTGTTTTTT. It codes for CASSSGQLGELFF. The variable domain in full, completed from reference TRBV7-3 and TRBJ2-2, reads GAGVSQTPSNKVTEKGKYVELRCDPISGHTALYWYRQSLGQGPEFLIYFQGTGAADDSGLPNDRFFAVRPEGSVSTLKIQRTERGDSAVYLCASSSGQLGELFFGEGSRLTVL.

The chain joins TRBV2 to TRBJ1-6, with D possibly matching TRBD1 (5 bases). CDR3 length: 13 amino acids. V dropped 8 bases and J dropped 5 bases, with 10 bases sitting between them. Looked up from germline, CDR1 is SNHLY and CDR2 is FYNNEI. CDR3 amino acids: CASLRQNNSPLHF. Here the CDR3 DNA reads TGTGCCAGCCTTAGACAGAATAATTCACCCCTCCACTTT.

The rearrangement joins TRBV28 to TRBJ1-5; D is perhaps TRBD1 (5 bases). This CDR3 contains 15 residues. V lost 3 bases and J 5 bases, leaving 14 bases between the germline ends. Germline V gene data show CDR1 as MDHEN and CDR2 as SYDVKM. The CDR3 sequence is CASSFGGSQYQPQHF. Here the CDR3 DNA reads TGTGCCAGCAGTTTTGGGGGGTCTCAGTATCAGCCCCAGCATTTT.

The chain couples TRBV7-9 to TRBJ2-1; TRBD2 aligns across 16 bases. V lost 5 bases to trimming and J lost 9 bases; unmatched junction nucleotides: 10. The CDR3 is 17 residues long. CDR1 is SEHNR and CDR2 is FQNEAQ in the germline V gene (reference sequence). The CDR3 nucleotides read TGTGCCAGCAGCCTAGGGACTAGCGGGAGGGCCGATCCTGAGCAGTTCTTC. It specifies CASSLGTSGRADPEQFF.

CDR3 in amino acids: CASRLSGTSQHTQYF. CDR3 sequence (DNA): TGCGCCAGCAGACTTAGCGGGACGAGTCAACATACGCAGTATTTT. The V and J genes are TRBV5-1 and TRBJ2-3, with 8 bases fitting TRBD2. The germline V gene has CDR1 SGHRS and CDR2 YFSETQ. The V gene end was trimmed by 5 bases and the J gene end by 7 bases; junction bases not matched to a gene: 12. CDR3 length: 15 amino acids.

The chain combines TRBV30 with TRBJ1-2; tentative D call: TRBD1 (6 bases). Germline CDR1 and CDR2: GTSNPN and SVGIG (reference sequence). The V end lost 3 bases, the J end lost 5 bases, and 28 bases lay between the germline ends. This CDR3 spans 18 amino acids. The CDR3 DNA is TGTGCCTGGAGACTCGACCGGGATATTACTGTTACAGGGTATGGCTACACCTTC. It is translated as CAWRLDRDITVTGYGYTF.

This clone was recorded once. CDR3 sequence: CASSRERNQPQHF. As DNA, the CDR3 is TGTGCCAGCTCACGGGAGCGGAATCAGCCCCAGCATTTT. This sequence joins TRBV18 and TRBJ1-5; D is unclear. The V gene lost 4 bases and the J gene lost 4 bases, with 8 bases spanning the gap. CDR1 and CDR2 (germline): KGHSH, LQKENI. The CDR3 length is 13 residues.

The chain has TRBV14 and TRBJ2-6; no clear D. Germline V gene lookup returns CDR1 SGHDN and CDR2 FVKESK. V gave up 4 bases and J gave up 0 bases, with 7 bases separating them. CDR3 length: 15 amino acids. The CDR3 DNA follows: TGTGCCAGCAGCCCACAGAGCTCTGGGGCCAACGTCCTGACTTTC. Translation gives CASSPQSSGANVLTF. The whole variable domain, remainder taken from reference TRBV14 and TRBJ2-6, is EAGVTQFPSHSVIEKGQTVTLRCDPISGHDNLYWYRRVMGKEIKFLLHFVKESKQDESGMPNNRFLAERTGGTYSTLKVQPAELEDSGVYFCASSPQSSGANVLTFGAGSRLTVL.

The chain combines TRBV19 with TRBJ1-5; 7 nucleotides match TRBD1. The germline gives CDR1 LNHDA, CDR2 SQIVND (reference sequence). With V trimmed by 5 bases and J by 13 bases, 20 bases remained unmatched. The CDR3 loop spans 16 amino acids. The CDR3 sequence is CASSDPGQHISRVQHF. The DNA for the CDR3 is TGTGCCAGTAGTGATCCGGGACAGCACATATCTAGGGTGCAGCATTTT.

This sequence joins TRBV28 and TRBJ1-5, with TRBD1 as a possible D gene (5 bases). Per the germline V gene, CDR1 is MDHEN and CDR2 is SYDVKM. This CDR3 spans 15 amino acids. Trimming took off 6 bases at V and 2 bases at J, with 14 bases between the two ends. CDR3 amino acids: CASSRWGIGNQPQHF. For the CDR3, the DNA is TGTGCCAGCAGCCGTTGGGGCATTGGCAATCAGCCCCAGCATTTT.

The chain combines TRBV18 with TRBJ2-7; tentatively, D is TRBD2 (6 bases). Between the trimmed V and J ends, which lost 6 bases and 2 bases, there was a span of 29 bases. The CDR3 totals 19 residues. Germline lookup yields CDR1 KGHSH and CDR2 LQKENI. This CDR3 is CASSPTRRGPITNTYEQYF. The CDR3 DNA sequence: TGTGCCAGCTCTCCCACACGGAGGGGTCCTATTACGAACACCTACGAGCAGTACTTC.

The chain is built from TRBV27 and TRBJ2-7; the D gene is possibly TRBD1 (5 bases). The CDR3 spans 15 residues. CDR1 and CDR2 from the germline V gene are MNHEY and SMNVEV (reference sequence). The V gene lost 7 bases and the J gene lost 2 bases, with 18 bases spanning the gap. The CDR3 nucleotides read TGTGCCAGCAACCCCTGGGGCAGCGATACCTACGAGCAGTACTTC. This codes for CASNPWGSDTYEQYF.